Listed here are 19 T cell receptor beta chains from one sample, sequenced in a study of control samples from healthy donors and cancer patients. Assay used: immunoSEQ multiplex PCR; TCRdb lists only in-frame clones, some missing. The table includes about 180,000 clones, 85% to 95% detected once. Sequencing was done on a sample of blood. The receptors derive from a man younger than 45 in good health.

A note on this clone: The same CDR3 can be traced to other DNA sequences in this sample. V gene TRBV6-2 or TRBV6-3 combines with J gene TRBJ1-1; TRBD1 matches 7 bases. Germline V gene data show CDR1 as MNHEY and CDR2 as SVGEGT. With 2 bases clipped from V and 1 base from J, the junction kept 1 base outside the gene matches. The CDR3 is made up of 14 amino acids. CDR3 region: CASSYAGGNTEAFF. In nucleotides, the CDR3 is TGTGCCAGCAGTTACGCAGGGGGGAACACTGAAGCTTTCTTT.

The chain joins TRBV6-1 to TRBJ1-2; D is possibly TRBD1 (6 bases). Germline assignment: CDR1 MNHNS and CDR2 SASEGT. V was pared by 2 bases and J by 6 bases, with 16 bases between. This CDR3 region has 15 residues. This CDR3 is CASSEQLGGGDGYTF. In DNA, the CDR3 is TGTGCCAGCAGTGAACAGTTAGGAGGGGGGGATGGCTACACCTTC.

This chain links TRBV29-1 with TRBJ2-1, with D tentatively TRBD1 or TRBD2 (5 bases each). This CDR3 has 11 residues. Germline assignment: CDR1 SQVTM and CDR2 ANQGSEA. V lost 8 bases and J 6 bases, leaving 11 bases between the germline ends. The CDR3 nucleotides read TGCAGCCTCCGGGACGTCAATGAGCAGTTCTTC. The encoded protein is CSLRDVNEQFF.

The J gene is TRBJ1-1, the V gene TRBV6-1; D not resolved. The CDR3 covers 12 residues. CDR1 is MNHNS, CDR2 SASEGT, per germline. The V end was cut by 2 bases, the J end by 2 bases, with 3 bases between. CDR3 residues: CASSEPNTEAFF. CDR3 DNA: TGTGCCAGCAGTGAACCCAACACTGAAGCTTTCTTT.

The CDR3 DNA reads TGTGCCAGTAGTATAAGTGACAGATACACCGGGGAGCTGTTTTTT. Translation: CASSISDRYTGELFF. The chain combines TRBV19 with TRBJ2-2; possible D gene TRBD1, 5 bases. This CDR3 is built from 15 residues. Trimming pared 2 bases from V and 3 bases from J, leaving 10 bases between. CDR1 is LNHDA and CDR2 is SQIVND in the germline V gene (reference sequence).

V is TRBV24-1 and J is TRBJ2-1; no clear D. Per germline, CDR1 KGHDR and CDR2 SFDVKD. This CDR3 comprises 12 residues. The V gene lost 9 bases and the J gene lost 8 bases, with 13 bases spanning the gap. CDR3 bases: TGTGCCACCGTTGAGAAGAACGATGAGCAGTTCTTC. Amino acids: CATVEKNDEQFF.

The chain links TRBV6-5 to TRBJ1-3, with D uncertain. The CDR3 covers 13 residues. Trimming stripped 4 bases from V and 9 bases from J, with 13 bases between. Germline V lookup: CDR1 MNHEY, CDR2 SVGAGI. DNA of the CDR3: TGTGCCAGCAGTTCCCCCGGGCCGGGCACCATATATTTT. Its translation: CASSSPGPGTIYF.

The rearrangement joins TRBV5-6 to TRBJ2-1, with 7 bases fitting TRBD1. The germline V gene encodes CDR1 SGHDT and CDR2 YYEEEE. The CDR3 loop spans 17 amino acids. J gave up 3 bases and V 4 bases, and 13 bases lay outside the gene matches. CDR3: CASSLTTGTDIYNEQFF. The CDR3 DNA reads as TGTGCCAGCAGCCTTACAACCGGGACAGATATCTACAATGAGCAGTTCTTC.

The chain is built from TRBV19 and TRBJ2-1; 13 positions match TRBD2. In germline, CDR1 is LNHDA, CDR2 SQIVND (reference sequence). The J segment lost 4 bases and the V segment lost 9 bases, leaving 3 bases of the junction unmatched. CDR3 length: 14 residues. This CDR3 reads CASEGLAGYNEQFF. The CDR3 DNA reads as TGTGCCAGCGAGGGACTAGCGGGATACAATGAGCAGTTCTTC.

The chain links TRBV7-9 to TRBJ2-3, with TRBD2 identical over 13 bases. This CDR3 spans 17 amino acids. From germline, CDR1 is SEHNR and CDR2 FQNEAQ (reference sequence). V dropped 6 bases and J dropped 0; count of bases not matched to a gene: 6. CDR3 region: CASRTGLAGVSTDTQYF. CDR3 nucleotide sequence: TGTGCCAGCAGAACCGGACTAGCGGGAGTGAGCACAGATACGCAGTATTTT.

This chain uses TRBV21-1 with TRBJ1-2. TRBV21-1 is a pseudogene. This CDR3 has 14 residues. CDR3 loop: CASSLIGYNYGYTF. The CDR3 DNA reads as TGTGCCAGCAGCCTAATCGGGTACAACTATGGCTACACCTTC.

The chain couples TRBV5-1 to TRBJ2-7, with a weak D call TRBD2 (6 bases). Germline V gives CDR1 SGHRS, CDR2 YFSETQ. The CDR3 runs to 15 residues. V was trimmed by 4 bases and J by 3 bases, leaving 17 bases between them. The CDR3 region is CASSTTPVGGYEQYF. DNA for the CDR3: TGCGCCAGCAGCACCACACCCGTCGGGGGCTACGAGCAGTACTTC.

The J gene is TRBJ2-6, the V gene TRBV6-2 or TRBV6-3; 7 bases are a match to TRBD1. V lost 6 bases, J lost 2 bases, and 4 bases stayed unmatched. Germline loops: CDR1 MNHEY, CDR2 SVGEGT. The CDR3 consists of 15 residues. The CDR3: CASSTDRAGANVLTF. CDR3 in DNA: TGTGCCAGCAGCACTGACAGGGCTGGGGCCAACGTCCTGACTTTC.

This clone was picked up one time. The CDR3 sequence is CASSLRQDYEQYF. CDR3 coding DNA: TGTGCCAGCAGTCTACGACAGGACTACGAGCAGTACTTC. The V gene is TRBV27, the J gene TRBJ2-7; perhaps TRBD1 as D (6 bases). The CDR3 loop spans 13 amino acids. V was clipped by 5 bases and J by 3 bases, with 11 bases between them. Germline V gene lookup returns CDR1 MNHEY and CDR2 SMNVEV (reference sequence).

This chain uses TRBV7-3 with TRBJ2-1; a possible D gene is TRBD1 (6 bases). Germline CDR1 SGHTA, CDR2 FQGTGA. Trimming took off 2 bases at V and 14 bases at J, with 10 bases between the two ends. The CDR3 is 11 residues long. CDR3 coding DNA: TGTGCCAGCAGCTTACCCAACAGGGAGTTCTTC. Its translation: CASSLPNREFF.

The CDR3 is CASSPGQVYEQYF. In DNA form, the CDR3 reads TGTGCCAGCTCCCCCGGACAGGTCTACGAGCAGTACTTC. The chain recombines TRBV28 with TRBJ2-7; 7 bases are a match to TRBD1. Per germline, CDR1 MDHEN and CDR2 SYDVKM. The CDR3 runs 13 residues. Losses at the gene ends were 8 bases for V and 3 bases for J; bases not matched to a gene: 7. The complete variable domain, with remaining parts taken from reference TRBV28 and TRBJ2-7, reads DVKVTQSSRYLVKRTGEKVFLECVQDMDHENMFWYRQDPGLGLRLIYFSYDVKMKEKGDIPEGYSVSREKKERFSLILESASTNQTSMYLCASSPGQVYEQYFGPGTRLTVT.

With respect to this clone: In the same sample, other DNA sequences code for this CDR3. CDR3 nucleotides: TGTGCCACCAGCAGGGGACAGGGGAACACTGAAGCTTTCTTT. This gives the protein CATSRGQGNTEAFF. The gene calls are TRBV15 and TRBJ1-1; 9 bases align to TRBD1. Germline CDR1 and CDR2: LNHNV and YYDKDF (reference sequence). The junction had 0 bases not matched to a gene; V was cut back by 3 bases and J by 1 base. The CDR3 contains 14 residues. The complete variable domain, with remaining parts taken from reference TRBV15 and TRBJ1-1, reads DAMVIQNPRYQVTQFGKPVTLSCSQTLNHNVMYWYQQKSSQAPKLLFHYYDKDFNNEADTPDNFQSRRPNTSFCFLDIRSPGLGDTAMYLCATSRGQGNTEAFFGQGTRLTVV.

With regard to this clone: This may come from a read error, since a much larger clone is one base off. This rearrangement joins TRBV7-2 to TRBJ1-1, with D unclear. This CDR3 spans 12 amino acids. CDR1 is SGHTA and CDR2 is FQGNSA in the germline V gene. V lost 4 bases and J lost 1, with 4 bases in between. This chain's CDR3 is CASSYKNTEAFF. For the CDR3, the DNA is TGTGCCAGCAGCTACAAGAACACTGAAGCTTTCTTT. The full variable domain, completed using reference TRBV7-2 and TRBJ1-1, is GAGVSQSPSNKVTEKGKDVELRCDPISGHTALYWYRQSLGQGLEFLIYFQGNSAPDKSGLPSDRFSAERTGGSVSTLTIQRTQQEDSAVYLCASSYKNTEAFFGQGTRLTVV.

This chain joins TRBV2 and TRBJ2-3, with D perhaps assigned TRBD1 or TRBD2 (5 bases each). V was shortened by 10 bases and J by 3 bases, with 17 bases between the two germline ends. CDR1 is SNHLY, CDR2 FYNNEI, per germline. This CDR3 spans 14 amino acids. The DNA of the CDR3 is TGTGCCATTTCACGGGGCCCCGGGACAGATACGCAGTATTTT. It codes for CAISRGPGTDTQYF.